This T cell receptor (beta chain) came from a study of response to subunit inactivated influenza vaccine. TCRdb re-analysed the RT-PCR reads in MiXCR, keeping a single row per CDR3 protein. The table shows 530,000 or so distinct CDR3 sequences, with about 25% occurring only once. The length of the CDR3 is 12 residues. Per the germline V gene, CDR1 is SGHRS and CDR2 is YFSETQ. This clonotype was seen repeatedly, ten times or more. The target antigen is unknown. Relative to the germline gene, one junction end is altered; a read error may explain this. Study-level findings and limits: Few new T cells, the authors suggested, are recruited by each seasonal influenza vaccination.

This sequence was found in a man aged 45-60 years who received an inactivated influenza vaccine. The sample here was CD4+ T cells sorted from PBMCs, taken about 5 days after vaccination. The chain carries TRBV5-1 and TRBJ2-7; weak D call: TRBD1 (6 bases). DNA of the CDR3: TGTGCCAGCAGTTCTCAGGGGTACGAGCAGTACTTC. Translating it yields CASSSQGYEQYF.